This TCR beta chain was obtained from a study of CD8 T cells in ankylosing spondylitis. Molecular-barcoded quantitative 5'-RACE produced these TCR beta libraries. TCRdb re-derived calls from the 5' RACE reads in MiXCR, one entry per CDR3 protein. The sample contains some 840,000 distinct CDR3 sequences, around 11% of which appear only once. Study-level results: Significant enrichment of disease-linked clones was reportedly seen in matched ankylosing spondylitis synovial fluid. Characteristic, it appeared, of ankylosing spondylitis blood was a TCR beta motif of roughly eight highly homologous variants.

V was pared by 0 bases and J by 4 bases, with 4 bases of the junction left unmatched. The V gene's germline CDR1 is MNHEY and CDR2 SVGAGI. CDR3 size: 16 residues. This clonotype was counted only a few times. Its antigen is unidentified. The sequence was obtained from a male donor with ankylosing spondylitis. Sequenced sample: blood, either unsorted or a sorted T cell fraction (not recorded which). The rearrangement uses TRBV6-5 and TRBJ2-2, with 8 bases aligning to TRBD1. The CDR3 DNA is TGTGCCAGCAGTTACTCCACAGGGGGACCCACCGGGGAGCTGTTTTTT. This sequence encodes CASSYSTGGPTGELFF.